This T cell receptor beta chain comes out of a study of metastatic and nonmetastatic thyroid tumors. Study-wide background: Repertoires were compared across blood and tumor or nodule tissue from malignant and benign thyroid patients.

This clone has more than one count but fewer than ten. Before thyroid surgery, none of the patients had received any treatment. In the authors' workflow: Differences in CDR3 between clinicopathological groups were drawn on to build a classifier intended to discriminate distant-metastatic papillary thyroid cancer patients. TCRdb re-processed the PCR reads through MiXCR. In this record, the V and J calls reflect TCRdb's handling and not the investigators' own analysis. Here the sample spans tens of thousands of clones, 20% to 25% being singletons. CDR1 MDHEN and CDR2 SYDVKM come from the germline V gene. Trimming pared 4 bases from V and 4 bases from J, leaving 14 bases between. The CDR3 is 14 amino acids.

The material sequenced was blood. The receptor comes from a female donor with papillary thyroid cancer or a benign thyroid nodule (not recorded which). Some clones in this sample may be carry-over from other donors' samples. V gene TRBV28 combines with J gene TRBJ2-7; D is possibly TRBD1 or TRBD2 (5 bases each). CDR3 residues: CASSYSGRGYEQYF. CDR3 coding DNA: TGTGCCAGCAGTTACTCGGGACGAGGATACGAGCAGTACTTC.